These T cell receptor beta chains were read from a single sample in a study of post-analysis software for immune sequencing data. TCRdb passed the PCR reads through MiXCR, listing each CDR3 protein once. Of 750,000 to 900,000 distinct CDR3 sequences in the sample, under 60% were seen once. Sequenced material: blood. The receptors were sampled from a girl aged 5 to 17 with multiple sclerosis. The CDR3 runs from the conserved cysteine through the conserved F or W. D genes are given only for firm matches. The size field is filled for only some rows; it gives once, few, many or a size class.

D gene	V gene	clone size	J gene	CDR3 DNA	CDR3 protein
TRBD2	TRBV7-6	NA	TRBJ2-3	TGTGCCAGCAGCTCTAGCGGGAGGGCCGGCACAGATACGCAGTATTTT	CASSSSGRAGTDTQYF
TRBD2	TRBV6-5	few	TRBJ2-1	TGTGCCAGCACCCTAGCGGGAGACTCCAATGAGCAGTTCTTC	CASTLAGDSNEQFF
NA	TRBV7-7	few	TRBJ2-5	TGTGCTAGCAGCTCTCTTATGGGGGGCGGGAAGACCCAGTACTTC	CASSSLMGGGKTQYF
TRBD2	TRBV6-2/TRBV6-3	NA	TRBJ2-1	TGTGCCAGCACCAAAGATACTAGCGGGAGCAATGAGCAGTTCTTC	CASTKDTSGSNEQFF
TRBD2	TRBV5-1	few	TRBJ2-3	TGCGCCAGCAGCTCGGGACTAGCGGGAGGCCGTATCAGCACAGATACGCAGTATTTT	CASSSGLAGGRISTDTQYF
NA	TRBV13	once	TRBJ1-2	TGTGCCAGCAGCCCACCGGAAAGGGGCTATGGCTACACCTTC	CASSPPERGYGYTF
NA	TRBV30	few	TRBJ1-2	TGTGCCTGGAGTAGTCTCTCAGGGACGGTCTATGGCTACACCTTC	CAWSSLSGTVYGYTF
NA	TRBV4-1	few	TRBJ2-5	TGCGCCAGCAGCCAAGGCTGGCAGAGGCAAGAGACCCAGTACTTC	CASSQGWQRQETQYF
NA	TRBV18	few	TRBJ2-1	TGTGCCAGCTCCCCCGACTTCGTTAACAACGAGCAGTTCTTC	CASSPDFVNNEQFF
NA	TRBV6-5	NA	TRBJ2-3	TGTGCCAGCAGTTACGGGGGGATCCCCGGTGATACGCAGTATTTT	CASSYGGIPGDTQYF
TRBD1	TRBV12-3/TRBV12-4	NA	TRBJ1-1	TGTGCCAGCAGCCGCTCCGGGACAGGGCCTTCGAGCACTGAAGCTTTCTTT	CASSRSGTGPSSTEAFF
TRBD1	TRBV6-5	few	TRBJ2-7	TGTGCCAGCATGCACAGGGGGGATCTCTACGAGCAGTACTTC	CASMHRGDLYEQYF
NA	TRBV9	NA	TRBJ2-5	TGTGCCAGCAGCGTAGGACCAAACCAAGAGACCCAGTACTTC	CASSVGPNQETQYF
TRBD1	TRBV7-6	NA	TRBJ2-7	TGTGCCAGCAGCTTAGGCGACAGGGCTTTCTACGAGCAGTACTTC	CASSLGDRAFYEQYF
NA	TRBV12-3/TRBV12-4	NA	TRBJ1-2	TGTGCCAGCAGCTTCCAACAGGGAACTGGCTACACCTTC	CASSFQQGTGYTF
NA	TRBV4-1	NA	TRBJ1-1	TGCGCCAGCAGCCAAGATCCCATCCCGGGGGAAGCTTTCTTT	CASSQDPIPGEAFF
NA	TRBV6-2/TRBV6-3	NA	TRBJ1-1	TGTGCCAGCAGTTCAGCAGGCACGAACACTGAAGCTTTCTTT	CASSSAGTNTEAFF
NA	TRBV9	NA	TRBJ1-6	TGTGCCAGCAGCGTCGGGGGTTATGATTCACCCCTCCACTTT	CASSVGGYDSPLHF
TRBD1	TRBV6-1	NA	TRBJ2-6	TGTGCCAGCAGTGCGAGGACAGGGGGCGTTGGGGCCAACGTCCTGACTTTC	CASSARTGGVGANVLTF
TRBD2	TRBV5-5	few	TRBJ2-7	TGTGCCAGCAGCTTGGAGGGTAGGGGTCTAGCGGGAGGCAGTTACGAGCAGTACTTC	CASSLEGRGLAGGSYEQYF
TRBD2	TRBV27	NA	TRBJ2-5	TGTGCCAGCAGTTTAAATCCTAGCGGGGTTCAAGAGACCCAGTACTTC	CASSLNPSGVQETQYF
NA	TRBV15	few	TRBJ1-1	TGTGCCACCAACCCGGACAGAGGAAGCACTGAAGCTTTCTTT	CATNPDRGSTEAFF
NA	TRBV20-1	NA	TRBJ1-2	TGCAGTGCTAGGTACAGGGAAGGAAACGGCTACACCTTC	CSARYREGNGYTF
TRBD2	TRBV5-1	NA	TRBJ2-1	TGCGTCAGCAGCGCGGGACTAGGATCCTACAATGAGCAGTTCTTC	CVSSAGLGSYNEQFF
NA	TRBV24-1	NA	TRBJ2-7	TGTGCCACCAGTGCAGGTACTTACGAGCAGTACTTC	CATSAGTYEQYF
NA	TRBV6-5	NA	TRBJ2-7	TGTGCCAGCAGCCCCGCCGGGTCACTCGGGGAGCAGTACTTC	CASSPAGSLGEQYF
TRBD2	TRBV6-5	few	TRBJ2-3	TGTGCCAGCAGTTTAACGGGAGGTGGTACAGATACGCAGTATTTT	CASSLTGGGTDTQYF
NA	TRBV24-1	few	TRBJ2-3	TGTGCCACCAGTGATCCCGACGACGGCGCAGATACGCAGTATTTT	CATSDPDDGADTQYF
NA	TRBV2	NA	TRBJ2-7	TGTGCCAGCAGCCCCCAGGACAGCACCTACGAGCAGTACTTC	CASSPQDSTYEQYF
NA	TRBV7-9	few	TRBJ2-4	TGTGCCAGCAGCGGAGGGGATACCAAAAACATTCAGTACTTC	CASSGGDTKNIQYF
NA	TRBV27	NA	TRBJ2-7	TGTGCCAGCAGTATCCTAGGATCAATTCCGGGTATGGGTTTTTACGAGCAGTACTTC	CASSILGSIPGMGFYEQYF
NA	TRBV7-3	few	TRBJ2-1	TGTGCCAGCAGCTTACTCGGCATGTTTGACAATGAGCAGTTCTTC	CASSLLGMFDNEQFF
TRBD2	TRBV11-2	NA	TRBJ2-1	TGTGCCAGCAGCTTATATCCGGGAGGGCTCTCATTCTCCTACAATGAGCAGTTCTTC	CASSLYPGGLSFSYNEQFF
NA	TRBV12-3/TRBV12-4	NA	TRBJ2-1	TGTGCCAGCAGTTCGCGCCACACACTCAATGAGCAGTTCTTC	CASSSRHTLNEQFF
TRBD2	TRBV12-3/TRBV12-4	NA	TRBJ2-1	TGTGCCAGCAGTTTGGGCTTAGCGGGAAGGTTCTTC	CASSLGLAGRFF
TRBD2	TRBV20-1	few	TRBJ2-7	TGCAGTGCTAGAGCCACTAGCGGGAGGGCCTACGAGCAGTACTTC	CSARATSGRAYEQYF
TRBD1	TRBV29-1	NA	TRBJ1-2	TGTAGCGTTGGACCCCTTACCGGGACAGGGGATGGCTACACCTTC	CSVGPLTGTGDGYTF
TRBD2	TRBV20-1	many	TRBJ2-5	TGCAGTGCTAGAAACGGGGAGGGGCGGGAGACCCAGTACTTC	CSARNGEGRETQYF
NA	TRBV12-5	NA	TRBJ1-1	TGTGCTGGAGAGGGGGGGGGCCCTAAAAACACTGAAGCTTTCTTT	CAGEGGGPKNTEAFF
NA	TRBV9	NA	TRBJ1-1	TGTACCAGCAGCGTAGTAACTGAAGCTTTCTTT	CTSSVVTEAFF
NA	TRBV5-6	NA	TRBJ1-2	TGTGCCAGCAGCTCTCCCCCTGATCGGGGGCGAGACTTTTATTATGGCTACACCTTC	CASSSPPDRGRDFYYGYTF
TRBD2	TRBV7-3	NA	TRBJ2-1	TGTGCCAGCAGCCCCCTTAGCGGGAGGGCCGGTGTGGATGAGCAGTTCTTC	CASSPLSGRAGVDEQFF
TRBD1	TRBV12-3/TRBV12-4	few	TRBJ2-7	TGTGCCAGCAGTCCCTCAGGGGGATGGCTCGAGCAGTACTTC	CASSPSGGWLEQYF
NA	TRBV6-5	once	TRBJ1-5	TGTGCCAGCAGTTCCGCTCTGCGACAGCCCCAGCATTTT	CASSSALRQPQHF
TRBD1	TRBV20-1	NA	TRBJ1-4	TGCAGTGCTCGAATGGGCAGGGGGGGTGAAAAACTGTTTTTT	CSARMGRGGEKLFF
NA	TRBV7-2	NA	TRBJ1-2	TGTGCCAGCAGCTTAGTAATATCGGGAATTAGCTATGGCTACACCTTC	CASSLVISGISYGYTF